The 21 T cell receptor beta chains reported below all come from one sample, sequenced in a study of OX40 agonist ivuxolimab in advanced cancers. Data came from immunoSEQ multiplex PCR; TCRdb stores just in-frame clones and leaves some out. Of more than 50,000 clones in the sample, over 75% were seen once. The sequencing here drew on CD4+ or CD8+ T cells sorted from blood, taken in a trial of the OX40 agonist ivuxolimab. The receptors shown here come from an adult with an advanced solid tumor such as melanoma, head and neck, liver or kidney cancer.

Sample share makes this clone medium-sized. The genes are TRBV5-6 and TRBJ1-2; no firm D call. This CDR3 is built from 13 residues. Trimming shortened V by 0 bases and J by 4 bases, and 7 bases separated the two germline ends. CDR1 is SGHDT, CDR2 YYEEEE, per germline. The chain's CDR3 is CASSLGVFYGYTF. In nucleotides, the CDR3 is TGTGCCAGCAGCTTGGGTGTCTTCTATGGCTACACCTTC.

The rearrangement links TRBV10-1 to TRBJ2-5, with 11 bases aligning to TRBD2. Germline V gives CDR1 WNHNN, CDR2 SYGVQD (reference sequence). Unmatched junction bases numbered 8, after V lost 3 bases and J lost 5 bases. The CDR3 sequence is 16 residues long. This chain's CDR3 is CASSDIAGGPVETQYF. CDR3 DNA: TGCGCCAGCAGTGATATAGCGGGGGGGCCGGTTGAGACCCAGTACTTC.

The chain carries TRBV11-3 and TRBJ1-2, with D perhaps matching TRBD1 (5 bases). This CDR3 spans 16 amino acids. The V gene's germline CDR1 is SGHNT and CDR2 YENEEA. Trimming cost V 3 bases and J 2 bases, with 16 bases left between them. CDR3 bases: TGTGCCAGCAGCTTCAAGACGCAGGGCGGGAACTATGGCTACACCTTC. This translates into CASSFKTQGGNYGYTF.

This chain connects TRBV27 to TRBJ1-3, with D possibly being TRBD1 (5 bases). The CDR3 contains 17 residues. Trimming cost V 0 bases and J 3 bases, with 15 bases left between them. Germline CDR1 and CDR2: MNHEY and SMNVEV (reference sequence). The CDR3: CASSLSGRLGRGNTIYF. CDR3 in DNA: TGTGCCAGCAGTTTATCGGGCCGCCTGGGACGTGGAAACACCATATATTTT.

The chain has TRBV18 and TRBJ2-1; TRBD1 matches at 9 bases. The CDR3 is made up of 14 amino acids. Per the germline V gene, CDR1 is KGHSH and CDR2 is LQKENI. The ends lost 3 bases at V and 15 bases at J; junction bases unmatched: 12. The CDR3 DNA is TGTGCCAGCTCACCGCCGGGACAGGGTTTAACTTCGTTCTTC. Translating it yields CASSPPGQGLTSFF.

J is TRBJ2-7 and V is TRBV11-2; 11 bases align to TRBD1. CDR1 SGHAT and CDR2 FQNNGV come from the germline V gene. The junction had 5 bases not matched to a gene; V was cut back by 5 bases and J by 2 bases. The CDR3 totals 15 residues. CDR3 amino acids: CASSLDRGHTYEQYF. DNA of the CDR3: TGTGCCAGCAGCCTGGACAGGGGGCATACCTACGAGCAGTACTTC.

DNA of the CDR3: TGCGCCAGCAGCTTAACGGGTCTCTACGAGCAGTACTTC. Translating gives CASSLTGLYEQYF. The chain carries TRBV5-1 and TRBJ2-7; D not certain. V lost 2 bases, J lost 3 bases, and 9 bases lay in between. CDR1 SGHRS and CDR2 YFSETQ come from the germline V gene. CDR3 size: 13 residues.

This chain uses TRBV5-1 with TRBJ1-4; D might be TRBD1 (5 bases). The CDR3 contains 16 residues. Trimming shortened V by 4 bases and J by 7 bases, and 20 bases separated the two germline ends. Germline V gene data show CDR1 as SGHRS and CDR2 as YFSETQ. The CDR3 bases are TGCGCCAGCAGCCCGCAAAGTGCCCGTCAGGGTGAAAAACTGTTTTTT. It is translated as CASSPQSARQGEKLFF. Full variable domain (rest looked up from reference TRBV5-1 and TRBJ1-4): KAGVTQTPRYLIKTRGQQVTLSCSPISGHRSVSWYQQTPGQGLQFLFEYFSETQRNKGNFPGRFSGRQFSNSRSEMNVSTLELGDSALYLCASSPQSARQGEKLFFGSGTQLSVL.

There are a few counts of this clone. The chain's CDR3 is CASSQDLFRDYGYTF. The CDR3 DNA sequence: TGTGCCAGCAGCCAAGATTTGTTCCGGGACTATGGCTACACCTTC. The chain recombines TRBV14 with TRBJ1-2, with unresolved D. Germline CDR1 is SGHDN and CDR2 is FVKESK. V was cut by 0 bases and J by 3 bases, with 11 bases left in between. CDR3 length: 15 residues.

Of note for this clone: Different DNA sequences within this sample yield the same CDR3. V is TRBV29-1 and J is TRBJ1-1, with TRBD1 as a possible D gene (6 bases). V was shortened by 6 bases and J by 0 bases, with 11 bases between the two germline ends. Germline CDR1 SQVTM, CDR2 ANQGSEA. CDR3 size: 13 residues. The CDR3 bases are TGCAGCGTAGGGGGGGGGATGAACACTGAAGCTTTCTTT. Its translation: CSVGGGMNTEAFF.

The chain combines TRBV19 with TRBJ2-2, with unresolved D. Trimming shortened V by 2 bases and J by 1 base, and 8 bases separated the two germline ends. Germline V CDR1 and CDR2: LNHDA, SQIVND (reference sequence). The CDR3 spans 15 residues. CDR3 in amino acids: CASSIRPGNTGELFF. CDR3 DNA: TGTGCCAGTAGTATACGGCCCGGGAACACCGGGGAGCTGTTTTTT.

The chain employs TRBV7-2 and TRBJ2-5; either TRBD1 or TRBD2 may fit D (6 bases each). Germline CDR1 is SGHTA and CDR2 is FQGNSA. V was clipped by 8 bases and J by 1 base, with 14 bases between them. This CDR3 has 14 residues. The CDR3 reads CASLGGSFQETQYF. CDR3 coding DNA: TGTGCCAGCTTGGGGGGCAGTTTCCAAGAGACCCAGTACTTC.

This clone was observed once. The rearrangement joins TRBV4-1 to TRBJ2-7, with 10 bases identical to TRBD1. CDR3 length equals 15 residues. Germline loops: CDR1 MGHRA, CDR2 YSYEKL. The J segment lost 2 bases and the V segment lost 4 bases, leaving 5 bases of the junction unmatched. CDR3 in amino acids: CASSPGQGDTYEQYF. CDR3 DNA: TGCGCCAGCAGCCCAGGACAGGGGGACACCTACGAGCAGTACTTC.

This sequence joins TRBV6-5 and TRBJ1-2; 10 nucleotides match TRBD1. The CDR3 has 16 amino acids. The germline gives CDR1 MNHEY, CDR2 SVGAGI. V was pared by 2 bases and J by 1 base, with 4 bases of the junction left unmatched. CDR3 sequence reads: CASSYVRTGGNYGYTF. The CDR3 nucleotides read TGTGCCAGCAGTTACGTGAGGACAGGGGGTAACTATGGCTACACCTTC.

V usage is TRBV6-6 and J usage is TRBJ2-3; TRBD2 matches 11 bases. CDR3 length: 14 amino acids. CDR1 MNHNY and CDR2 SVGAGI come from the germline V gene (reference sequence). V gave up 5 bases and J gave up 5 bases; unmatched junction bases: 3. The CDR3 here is CASSSSGGVDTQYF. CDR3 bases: TGTGCCAGCAGTAGTAGCGGGGGGGTAGATACGCAGTATTTT.

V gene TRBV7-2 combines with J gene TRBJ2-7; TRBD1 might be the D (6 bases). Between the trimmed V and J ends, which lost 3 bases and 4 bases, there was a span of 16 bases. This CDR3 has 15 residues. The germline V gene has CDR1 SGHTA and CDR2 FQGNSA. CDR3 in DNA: TGTGCCAGCAGCTTGGCTGGGGGCGCCGGTTACGAGCAGTACTTC. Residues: CASSLAGGAGYEQYF.

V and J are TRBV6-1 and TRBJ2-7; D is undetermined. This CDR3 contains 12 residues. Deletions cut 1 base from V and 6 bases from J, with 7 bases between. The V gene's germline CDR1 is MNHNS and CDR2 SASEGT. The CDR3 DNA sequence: TGTGCCAGCAGTGAAGGGGTACGCGAGCAGTACTTC. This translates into CASSEGVREQYF.

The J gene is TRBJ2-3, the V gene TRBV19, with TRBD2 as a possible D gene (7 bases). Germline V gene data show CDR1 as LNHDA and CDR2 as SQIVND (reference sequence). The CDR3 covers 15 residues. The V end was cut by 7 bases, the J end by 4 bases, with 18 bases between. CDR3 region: CASNLGGGVPDTQYF. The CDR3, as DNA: TGTGCCAGTAACCTAGGAGGGGGGGTACCAGATACGCAGTATTTT.

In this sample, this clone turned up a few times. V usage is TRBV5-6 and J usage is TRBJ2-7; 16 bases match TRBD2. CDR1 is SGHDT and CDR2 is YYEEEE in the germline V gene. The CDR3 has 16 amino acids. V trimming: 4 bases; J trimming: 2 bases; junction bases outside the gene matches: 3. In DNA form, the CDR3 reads TGTGCCAGCAGCCCCGGGACTAGCGGGGGGGCCTACGAGCAGTACTTC. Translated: CASSPGTSGGAYEQYF.

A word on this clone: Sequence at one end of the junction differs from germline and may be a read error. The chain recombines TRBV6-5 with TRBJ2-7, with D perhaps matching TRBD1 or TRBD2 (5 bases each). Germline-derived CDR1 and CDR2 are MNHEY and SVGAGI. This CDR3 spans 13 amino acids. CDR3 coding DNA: TGTGCCAGCAGTTCGGGACCCTCCTACAAGCAGTACTTC. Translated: CASSSGPSYKQYF.

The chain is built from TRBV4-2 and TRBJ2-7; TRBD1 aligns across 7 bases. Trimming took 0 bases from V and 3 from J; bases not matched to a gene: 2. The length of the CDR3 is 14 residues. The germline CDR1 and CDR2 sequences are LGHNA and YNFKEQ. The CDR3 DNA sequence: TGTGCCAGCAGCCAAGATGGGACAGACTACGAGCAGTACTTC. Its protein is CASSQDGTDYEQYF.